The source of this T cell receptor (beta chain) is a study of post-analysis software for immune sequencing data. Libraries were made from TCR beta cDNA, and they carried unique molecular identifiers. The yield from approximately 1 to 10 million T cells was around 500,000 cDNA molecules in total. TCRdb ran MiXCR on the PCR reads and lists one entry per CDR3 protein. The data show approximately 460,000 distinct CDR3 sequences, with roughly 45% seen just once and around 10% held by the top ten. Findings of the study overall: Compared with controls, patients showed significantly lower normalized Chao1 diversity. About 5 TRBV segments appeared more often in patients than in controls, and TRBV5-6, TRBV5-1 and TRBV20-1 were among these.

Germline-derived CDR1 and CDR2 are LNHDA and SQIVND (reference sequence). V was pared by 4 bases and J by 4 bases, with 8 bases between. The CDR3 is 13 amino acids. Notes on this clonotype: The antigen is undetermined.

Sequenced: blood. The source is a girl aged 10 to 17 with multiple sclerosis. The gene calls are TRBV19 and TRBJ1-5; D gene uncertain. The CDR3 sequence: CASSKRTNQPQHF. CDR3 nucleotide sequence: TGTGCCAGTAGTAAGCGGACTAATCAGCCCCAGCATTTT. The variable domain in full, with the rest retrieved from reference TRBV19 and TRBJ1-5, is DGGITQSPKYLFRKEGQNVTLSCEQNLNHDAMYWYRQDPGQGLRLIYYSQIVNDFQKGDIAEGYSVSREKKESFPLTVTSAQKNPTAFYLCASSKRTNQPQHFGDGTRLSIL.